The clone carrying this T cell receptor (beta chain) occurred a few times. This specimen belongs to a study of blood T cell repertoires in COVID-19. The CDR3 is made up of 15 amino acids. Germline V gene lookup returns CDR1 KGHSH and CDR2 LQKENI. V lost 6 bases and J 3 bases, leaving 15 bases between the germline ends. The table came from immunoSEQ multiplex PCR; TCRdb's copy has only in-frame clones and leaves some out. There are about 170,000 clones in the sample; 79% occur only once, and 15% to 20% lies in the top ten. Sequencing used PBMCs or T cells enriched from blood (not recorded which). This sequence joins TRBV18 and TRBJ1-5, with D perhaps matching TRBD1 (6 bases). The TCR originated in a woman aged 70-85 years in a cohort exposed to, infected with or recovered from COVID-19 (not recorded which). Here the CDR3 DNA reads TGTGCCAGCTCCCTTAATCAGGGGTTCAATCAGCCCCAGCATTTT. Protein sequence: CASSLNQGFNQPQHF.